This paragraph covers one T cell receptor beta chain sequence. The data originate from a study of blood T cell repertoires in COVID-19. Study background: The origin of the acute and convalescent COVID-19 samples was the United States, Italy and Spain. PBMCs, B-cell-depleted T cells, or T cells provided the cDNA or gDNA that made up the material.

Per the original methods: Estimation of nucleated cell counts was performed using reference gene primer amplification. The assay was immunoSEQ multiplex PCR, and TCRdb's table has in-frame clones only and misses some. Clone size and the V and J calls come from that table; the DNA yielded D and trimming. The table has 270,000 or so clones, about nine tenths seen once; the top ten hold 8.5% to 9%. Germline V gene lookup returns CDR1 SGHRS and CDR2 YFSETQ. V was trimmed by 0 bases and J by 5 bases, leaving 14 bases between them. CDR3 length: 15 amino acids. V and J are TRBV5-1 and TRBJ1-1, with D possibly TRBD1 on 6 matching bases. This sequence originates from a man aged 35 to 55 with active or convalescent COVID-19. Sequencing input: peripheral blood. CDR3 residues: CASSLEARGGTEAFF. CDR3 in DNA: TGCGCCAGCAGCTTGGAGGCCAGGGGAGGGACTGAAGCTTTCTTT.